These 22 T cell receptor beta chains originate from one sample sequenced in a study of shared clonotypes between healthy human individuals. Only in-frame clones appear in the TCRdb table, and some are missing; sequencing was by immunoSEQ multiplex PCR. The sample has 850,000 to 1,200,000 clones, 75% seen once. Specimen: memory CD4+ T cells sorted from blood. The subset is: CD45RA-negative fraction. The source is a man aged 18 to 35 in good health.

This rearrangement joins TRBV7-8 to TRBJ2-3; D perhaps matches TRBD2 (5 bases). This CDR3 has 13 residues. V was pared by 7 bases and J by 2 bases, with 10 bases between. Germline V CDR1 and CDR2: SGHVS, FQNEAQ. CDR3 in DNA: TGTGCCAGCACCGGGGAGTTCACAGATACGCAGTATTTT. It specifies CASTGEFTDTQYF.

The chain combines TRBV28 with TRBJ2-7, with 8 bases lining up with TRBD2. The CDR3 consists of 17 residues. Germline lookup yields CDR1 MDHEN and CDR2 SYDVKM. Trimming cost V 3 bases and J 2 bases; bases outside gene matches: 12. CDR3 residues: CASSLSPRAGGPYEQYF. In DNA form, the CDR3 reads TGTGCCAGCAGTTTGTCCCCGAGGGCGGGGGGACCCTACGAGCAGTACTTC.

V and J are TRBV9 and TRBJ2-5; D is possibly TRBD1 (6 bases). Looked up from germline, CDR1 is SGDLS and CDR2 is YYNGEE. CDR3 length: 16 residues. Between the trimmed V and J ends, which lost 8 bases and 0 bases, there was a span of 20 bases. CDR3 nucleotide sequence: TGTGCCAGTGTGGGGCCCCGGGACACAGACCAAGAGACCCAGTACTTC. It encodes CASVGPRDTDQETQYF.

CDR3 protein: CAWTGSSGNTIYF. Here the CDR3 DNA reads TGTGCCTGGACAGGCTCCTCTGGAAACACCATATATTTT. The gene calls are TRBV30 and TRBJ1-3; D remains unclear. The length of the CDR3 is 13 residues. CDR1 and CDR2 from the germline V gene are GTSNPN and SVGIG (reference sequence). Trimming shortened V by 4 bases and J by 0 bases, and 7 bases separated the two germline ends.

This clone has only a few counts. The V gene is TRBV10-3, the J gene TRBJ2-7, with D possibly matching TRBD1 (5 bases). The germline V gene encodes CDR1 ENHRY and CDR2 SYGVKD. The CDR3 is 15 amino acids. V lost 0 bases and J lost 3, with 12 bases in between. The DNA for the CDR3 is TGTGCCATCAGTGAGTCGGGGATACAGGTCTACGAGCAGTACTTC. This encodes CAISESGIQVYEQYF.

The rearrangement joins TRBV6-4 to TRBJ2-5; 8 bases fit TRBD2. This CDR3 contains 13 residues. V lost 7 bases and J lost 4; bases outside the gene matches: 5. Germline-derived CDR1 and CDR2 are MRHNA and SNTAGT. The CDR3 bases are TGTGCCAGCAAACGGGAGGGCGGAGAGACCCAGTACTTC. As protein: CASKREGGETQYF.

This clone was detected many times. Other nucleotide sequences in the sample specify the same CDR3. The rearrangement links TRBV30 to TRBJ1-2, with D hard to call. V lost 0 bases and J 7 bases, leaving 6 bases between the germline ends. CDR3 size: 11 residues. Germline CDR1 and CDR2: GTSNPN and SVGIG (reference sequence). CDR3 nucleotide sequence: TGTGCCTGGAGTGTGATGGGTGGCTACACCTTC. Protein: CAWSVMGGYTF.

A single count supports this clone. The chain has TRBV9 and TRBJ1-2; possible D gene TRBD1, 5 bases. CDR1 and CDR2 (germline): SGDLS, YYNGEE. Between the trimmed V and J ends, which lost 4 bases and 2 bases, there was a span of 12 bases. The CDR3 loop spans 14 amino acids. CDR3 bases: TGTGCCAGCAGCCCGGGGCAGGGAAACTATGGCTACACCTTC. This encodes CASSPGQGNYGYTF.

The chain links TRBV10-3 to TRBJ1-1, with D perhaps TRBD1 (5 bases). The CDR3 loop spans 14 amino acids. V was cut by 5 bases and J by 2 bases, with 12 bases left in between. The V gene's germline CDR1 is ENHRY and CDR2 SYGVKD. CDR3 DNA: TGTGCCATCAGTCCGGGACTGACAAACACTGAAGCTTTCTTT. Its protein product is CAISPGLTNTEAFF.

CDR3 DNA: TGTGCCAGAAGCTTGGGGCAGGTGATACCCGTATTCTATGGCTACACCTTC. It encodes CARSLGQVIPVFYGYTF. V gene TRBV5-3 combines with J gene TRBJ1-2; D not certain. TRBV5-3 is recorded as an ORF, its role being uncertain. The CDR3 covers 17 residues. V shed 0 bases and J shed 4 bases, with 19 bases lying between them.

The gene calls are TRBV7-2 and TRBJ2-7, with 9 bases that match TRBD1. The ends lost 5 bases at V and 2 bases at J; junction bases unmatched: 10. Looked up from germline, CDR1 is SGHTA and CDR2 is FQGNSA. This CDR3 is 16 amino acids long. The CDR3 nucleotides are TGTGCCAGCAGCCCCTCCGGGACAGGGTTGGCCTACGAGCAGTACTTC. Translation: CASSPSGTGLAYEQYF.

The chain joins TRBV2 to TRBJ1-1; D remains ambiguous. The V gene's germline CDR1 is SNHLY and CDR2 FYNNEI. Trimming shortened V by 4 bases and J by 6 bases, and 9 bases separated the two germline ends. This CDR3 region has 12 residues. The CDR3 reads CASSAGIAEAFF. The CDR3 DNA sequence: TGTGCCAGCAGTGCGGGTATCGCTGAAGCTTTCTTT.

The chain is built from TRBV14 and TRBJ2-7; D might be TRBD1 or TRBD2, each matching 5 bases. V dropped 4 bases and J dropped 6 bases, with 22 bases sitting between them. The CDR3 consists of 16 residues. Germline CDR1 and CDR2: SGHDN and FVKESK. The CDR3 sequence: CASSRTSGTPTSEQYF. In DNA form, the CDR3 reads TGTGCCAGCAGCCGAACTTCCGGGACCCCGACCTCCGAGCAGTACTTC.

This chain uses TRBV6-5 with TRBJ2-3; D might be TRBD1 or TRBD2, each matching 5 bases. The V gene lost 4 bases and the J gene lost 2 bases, with 10 bases spanning the gap. This CDR3 spans 14 amino acids. In germline, CDR1 is MNHEY, CDR2 SVGAGI. This chain's CDR3 is CASSSWGITDTQYF. CDR3 coding DNA: TGTGCCAGCAGTTCTTGGGGGATCACAGATACGCAGTATTTT.

This chain's CDR3 is CASRSGKPNQPQHF. Written as DNA, the CDR3 is TGTGCCAGCCGTTCAGGGAAGCCCAATCAGCCCCAGCATTTT. The chain joins TRBV19 to TRBJ1-5; D possibly corresponds to TRBD1 (5 bases). The germline V gene has CDR1 LNHDA and CDR2 SQIVND (reference sequence). Trimming removed 9 bases at V and 3 bases at J, with 15 bases between. This CDR3 has 14 amino acids.

J is TRBJ2-6 and V is TRBV6-6; D not resolved. V lost 1 base and J 0 bases, leaving 7 bases between the germline ends. Germline V gene data show CDR1 as MNHNY and CDR2 as SVGAGI (reference sequence). This CDR3 has 16 amino acids. Written as DNA, the CDR3 is TGTGCCAGCAGTTACTTTACGAGCTCTGGGGCCAACGTCCTGACTTTC. It yields the protein CASSYFTSSGANVLTF.

This chain joins TRBV12-5 and TRBJ2-1; 7 nucleotides match TRBD1. Germline values: CDR1 LGHNT, CDR2 FRNRAP. CDR3 size: 14 residues. Germline trimming cut 6 bases from V and 8 bases from J; bases unmatched to any gene: 10. The CDR3 spells CASGSRQGTYEQFF. CDR3 nucleotide sequence: TGTGCTAGTGGATCCAGACAGGGAACGTATGAGCAGTTCTTC.

The rearrangement joins TRBV5-4 to TRBJ1-3; D is unclear. Germline V lookup: CDR1 SGHNT, CDR2 YYREEE (reference sequence). The CDR3 is made up of 14 amino acids. V was trimmed by 1 base and J by 3 bases, leaving 8 bases between them. The CDR3 reads CASSLFGGGNTIYF. CDR3 DNA: TGTGCCAGCAGCTTGTTCGGCGGTGGAAACACCATATATTTT.

The table lists this clone with a count of one. The chain uses TRBV7-9 and TRBJ1-3, with 9 bases lining up with TRBD1. Germline V lookup: CDR1 SEHNR, CDR2 FQNEAQ (reference sequence). V shed 5 bases, J shed 0 bases, and the junction held 8 bases outside the gene matches. The CDR3 spans 17 residues. The CDR3 bases are TGTGCCAGCAGCCGACGGACAGGGGCACCCTCTGGAAACACCATATATTTT. Protein product: CASSRRTGAPSGNTIYF.

This chain uses TRBV6-6 with TRBJ1-2; D uncertain. Germline loops: CDR1 MNHNY, CDR2 SVGAGI (reference sequence). The CDR3 sequence is 13 residues long. Trimming removed 7 bases at V and 3 bases at J, with 12 bases between. This CDR3 is CASTSDRDYGYTF. For the CDR3, the DNA is TGTGCCAGCACCTCGGACCGAGACTATGGCTACACCTTC.

The CDR3 is CASSVSGTSFYEQYF. The CDR3 region has the DNA TGTGCCAGCAGCGTTTCCGGGACGTCTTTCTACGAGCAGTACTTC. V gene TRBV7-2 combines with J gene TRBJ2-7; tentatively, D is TRBD1 or TRBD2 (5 bases each). The V end lost 5 bases, the J end lost 3 bases, and 17 bases lay between the germline ends. This CDR3 comprises 15 residues. Germline V gene data show CDR1 as SGHTA and CDR2 as FQGNSA.

The V gene is TRBV6-1, the J gene TRBJ2-7; D unclear. Trimming removed 3 bases at V and 7 bases at J, with 7 bases between. This CDR3 comprises 11 residues. Per the germline V gene, CDR1 is MNHNS and CDR2 is SASEGT. CDR3 nucleotides: TGTGCCAGCAGTGATATGGGGGAGCAGTACTTC. Translating gives CASSDMGEQYF.